These 5 T cell receptor beta chains originate from one sample sequenced in a study of blood T cell repertoires in COVID-19. Measured with immunoSEQ multiplex PCR; TCRdb has only the in-frame clones, and not every one. Of tens of thousands of clones in the sample, roughly nine tenths were seen once. The sample consisted of peripheral blood. The receptors were gathered from a man aged 45-60 years with acute or convalescent COVID-19.

V and J are TRBV29-1 and TRBJ2-2, with 7 nucleotides matching TRBD1. V shed 8 bases and J 3 bases; nucleotides not matched to a gene: 6. The CDR3 extends over 13 amino acids. Germline CDR1 SQVTM, CDR2 ANQGSEA. The CDR3 nucleotides are TGCAGCATCTGGGACAGCTACACCGGGGAGCTGTTTTTT. Translating gives CSIWDSYTGELFF.

The sample holds one count of this clone. This chain uses TRBV6-2 or TRBV6-3 with TRBJ2-5, with 9 bases that match TRBD1. The ends lost 2 bases at V and 5 bases at J; junction bases unmatched: 12. Looked up from germline, CDR1 is MNHEY and CDR2 is SVGEGT. The CDR3 totals 17 residues. CDR3 in DNA: TGTGCCAGCAGTTACACCAGGACAGGGGAGCTTCGGGAGACCCAGTACTTC. Amino acid sequence: CASSYTRTGELRETQYF.

The J gene is TRBJ1-6, the V gene TRBV19; TRBD1 might be the D (5 bases). There are 16 residues in the CDR3. Germline V lookup: CDR1 LNHDA, CDR2 SQIVND (reference sequence). The germline V and J ends were trimmed by 3 bases and 0 bases, with 9 bases remaining between them. CDR3 sequence reads: CASSIDGGSYNSPLHF. In nucleotides, the CDR3 is TGTGCCAGTAGTATCGACGGGGGCTCCTATAATTCACCCCTCCACTTT.

V is TRBV11-3 and J is TRBJ2-5; D gene ambiguous. V was cut by 5 bases and J by 9 bases, with 16 bases left in between. The germline V gene encodes CDR1 SGHNT and CDR2 YENEEA. The CDR3 extends over 13 amino acids. The CDR3 region has the DNA TGTGCCAGCAGCCTCGATTCGGATCGGGCCCAGTACTTC. It is translated as CASSLDSDRAQYF.

This chain joins TRBV28 and TRBJ1-5; D is perhaps TRBD1 (5 bases). The CDR3 sequence is 17 residues long. Deletions cut 3 bases from V and 0 bases from J, with 15 bases between. Germline-derived CDR1 and CDR2 are MDHEN and SYDVKM. For the CDR3, the DNA is TGTGCCAGCAGTTTGATAGCGTCGGGGGGTAGCAATCAGCCCCAGCATTTT. Protein product: CASSLIASGGSNQPQHF.